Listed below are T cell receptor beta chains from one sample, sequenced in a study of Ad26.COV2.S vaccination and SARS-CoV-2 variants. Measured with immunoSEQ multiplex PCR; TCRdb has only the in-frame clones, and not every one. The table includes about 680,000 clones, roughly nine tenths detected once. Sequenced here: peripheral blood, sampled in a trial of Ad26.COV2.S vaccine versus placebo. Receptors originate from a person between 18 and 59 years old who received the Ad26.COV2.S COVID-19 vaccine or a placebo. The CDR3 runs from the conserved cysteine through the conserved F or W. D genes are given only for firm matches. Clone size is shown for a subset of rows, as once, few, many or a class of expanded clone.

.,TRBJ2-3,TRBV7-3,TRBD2,CASSLTWLAGTDTQYF,TGTGCCAGCAGCTTAACCTGGCTAGCGGGCACAGATACGCAGTATTTT
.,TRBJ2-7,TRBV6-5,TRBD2,CASSYSGLAEREQYF,TGTGCCAGCAGTTACTCAGGACTAGCGGAGCGGGAGCAGTACTTC
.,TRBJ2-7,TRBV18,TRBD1,CASSQPGQSSYEQYF,TGTGCCAGCTCTCAGCCGGGACAGAGCTCCTACGAGCAGTACTTC
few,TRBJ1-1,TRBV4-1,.,CASSHPSGQNTEAFF,TGCGCCAGCAGCCACCCGTCGGGACAGAACACTGAAGCTTTCTTT
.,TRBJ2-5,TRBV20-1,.,CSASGVSQETQYF,TGCAGTGCTAGTGGGGTATCCCAAGAGACCCAGTACTTC
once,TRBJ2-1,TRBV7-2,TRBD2,CASSLGLAVNEQFF,TGTGCCAGCAGTCTGGGACTAGCTGTTAATGAGCAGTTCTTC
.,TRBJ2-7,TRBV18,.,CASSSDREGYEQYF,TGTGCCAGCTCATCCGACAGGGAGGGCTACGAGCAGTACTTC
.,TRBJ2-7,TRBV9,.,CASSVSGATYEQYF,TGTGCCAGCAGCGTTTCGGGAGCCACGTACGAGCAGTACTTC
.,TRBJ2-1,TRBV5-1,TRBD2,CASSPTSGSTGAAWNEQFF,TGCGCCAGCAGCCCGACTAGCGGGAGTACAGGGGCGGCGTGGAATGAGCAGTTCTTC
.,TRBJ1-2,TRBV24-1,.,CATSEPTRSYGYTF,TGTGCCACCAGTGAACCTACCCGCAGCTATGGCTACACCTTC
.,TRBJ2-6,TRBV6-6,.,CASSYSAGSGANVLTF,TGTGCCAGCAGTTACTCAGCAGGGTCTGGGGCCAACGTCCTGACTTTC
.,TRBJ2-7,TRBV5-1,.,CASSLVSARELSSYEQYF,TGCGCCAGCAGCTTGGTGTCCGCTAGAGAACTAAGCTCCTACGAGCAGTACTTC
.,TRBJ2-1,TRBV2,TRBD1,CASSARTGGGNEQFF,TGTGCCAGCAGTGCCAGGACAGGGGGCGGGAATGAGCAGTTCTTC
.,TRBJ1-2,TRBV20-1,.,CSARAGAGYTF,TGCAGTGCTAGAGCTGGGGCGGGCTACACCTTC
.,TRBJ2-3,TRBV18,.,CASSPPSTDTQYF,TGTGCCAGCTCACCACCCAGCACAGATACGCAGTATTTT
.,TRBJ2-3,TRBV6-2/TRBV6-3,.,CASSAGRLGTDTQYF,TGTGCCAGCAGTGCCGGCAGACTCGGCACAGATACGCAGTATTTT
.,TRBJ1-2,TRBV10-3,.,CAISEDATGNYGYTF,TGTGCCATCAGTGAGGACGCTACAGGCAACTATGGCTACACCTTC
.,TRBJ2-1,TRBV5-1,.,CASSLEGLGYNEQFF,TGCGCCAGCAGCTTGGAGGGGCTAGGATACAATGAGCAGTTCTTC
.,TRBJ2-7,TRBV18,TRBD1,CASSPPGQGGEQYF,TGTGCCAGCTCACCACCGGGACAGGGGGGCGAGCAGTACTTC
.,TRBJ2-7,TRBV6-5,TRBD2,CASSYRTSGRPYEQYF,TGTGCCAGCAGTTACCGGACTAGCGGGAGACCCTACGAGCAGTACTTC
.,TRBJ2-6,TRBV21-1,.,CASSKGQGMGGTETGANVLTF,TGTGCCAGCAGCAAAGGCCAGGGGATGGGAGGTACTGAGACTGGGGCCAACGTCCTGACTTTC
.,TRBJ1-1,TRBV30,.,CAWIGVMNTEAFF,TGTGCCTGGATTGGAGTCATGAACACTGAAGCTTTCTTT
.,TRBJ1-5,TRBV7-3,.,CASTPEQGGLYSNQPQHF,TGTGCCAGCACCCCCGAACAGGGTGGGTTATATAGCAATCAGCCCCAGCATTTT
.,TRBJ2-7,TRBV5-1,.,CASSLGLTSSYEQYF,TGCGCCAGCAGCTTGGGACTAACCAGCTCCTACGAGCAGTACTTC
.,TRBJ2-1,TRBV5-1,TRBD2,CASSFRVAGGMKFF,TGCGCCAGCAGCTTCCGGGTAGCGGGAGGGATGAAGTTCTTC
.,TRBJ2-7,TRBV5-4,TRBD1,CASSLGGGLSSYEQYF,TGTGCCAGCAGCTTGGGAGGGGGCCTGAGCTCCTACGAGCAGTACTTC
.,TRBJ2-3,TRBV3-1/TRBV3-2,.,CASSQGSRAQYF,TGTGCCAGCAGCCAGGGCTCTCGGGCGCAGTATTTT
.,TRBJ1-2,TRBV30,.,CAWNPGSYGYTF,TGTGCCTGGAATCCCGGGAGCTATGGCTACACCTTC
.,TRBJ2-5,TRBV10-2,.,CASSEGGETQYF,TGCGCCAGCAGTGAGGGAGGCGAGACCCAGTACTTC
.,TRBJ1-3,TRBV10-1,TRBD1,CASMRDRTSGNTIYF,TGCGCCAGCATGCGGGACAGAACCTCTGGAAACACCATATATTTT
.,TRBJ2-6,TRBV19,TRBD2,CASSPLAGGRGGANVLTF,TGTGCCAGTAGTCCTCTAGCGGGAGGGCGAGGGGGGGCCAACGTCCTGACTTTC
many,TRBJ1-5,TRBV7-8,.,CASSLRDHSNQPQHF,TGTGCCAGCAGCCTCCGGGACCATAGCAATCAGCCCCAGCATTTT
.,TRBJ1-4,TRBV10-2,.,CASTQGTATNEKLFF,TGCGCCAGCACCCAGGGCACAGCAACTAATGAAAAACTGTTTTTT
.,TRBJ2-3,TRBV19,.,CASSSAGFATDTQYF,TGTGCCAGTAGTTCGGCAGGGTTCGCCACAGATACGCAGTATTTT
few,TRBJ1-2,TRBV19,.,CASQAQWGTRGGYTF,TGTGCCAGCCAGGCCCAGTGGGGGACACGTGGTGGCTACACCTTC
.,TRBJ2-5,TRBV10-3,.,CAISDGEETQYF,TGTGCCATCAGTGATGGGGAAGAGACCCAGTACTTC
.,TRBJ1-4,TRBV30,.,CAWSHQGNEKLFF,TGTGCCTGGAGTCACCAGGGTAATGAAAAACTGTTTTTT
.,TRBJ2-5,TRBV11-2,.,CASSLVLKTDQETQYF,TGTGCCAGCAGCTTAGTTTTAAAGACAGATCAAGAGACCCAGTACTTC
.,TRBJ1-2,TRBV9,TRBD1,CASSVGQGFHYGYTF,TGTGCCAGCAGCGTAGGACAGGGATTTCACTATGGCTACACCTTC
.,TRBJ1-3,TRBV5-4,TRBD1,CASSLGQGMTGNTIYF,TGTGCCAGCAGCTTGGGACAGGGGATGACTGGAAACACCATATATTTT
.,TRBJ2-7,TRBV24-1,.,CATRSGTTAYEQYF,TGTGCCACCAGATCCGGGACCACAGCCTACGAGCAGTACTTC
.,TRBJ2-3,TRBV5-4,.,CASTLGGNPLTDTQYF,TGTGCCAGCACCCTGGGGGGCAACCCTCTCACAGATACGCAGTATTTT
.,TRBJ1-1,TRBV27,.,CASRREMNTEAFF,TGTGCCAGCAGGCGGGAGATGAACACTGAAGCTTTCTTT